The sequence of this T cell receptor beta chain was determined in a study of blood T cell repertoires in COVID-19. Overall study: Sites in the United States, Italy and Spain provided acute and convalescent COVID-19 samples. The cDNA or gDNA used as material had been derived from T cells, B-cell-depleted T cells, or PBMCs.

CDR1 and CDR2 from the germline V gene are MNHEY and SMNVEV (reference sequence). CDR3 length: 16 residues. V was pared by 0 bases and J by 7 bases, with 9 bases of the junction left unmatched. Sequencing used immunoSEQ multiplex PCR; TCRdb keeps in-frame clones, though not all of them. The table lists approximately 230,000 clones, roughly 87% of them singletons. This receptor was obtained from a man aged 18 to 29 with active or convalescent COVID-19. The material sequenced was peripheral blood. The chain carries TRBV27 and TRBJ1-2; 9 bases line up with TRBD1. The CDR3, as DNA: TGTGCCAGCAGTTTATCCCCCGGGACAGGGAGAAGTGGCTACACCTTC. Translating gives CASSLSPGTGRSGYTF.